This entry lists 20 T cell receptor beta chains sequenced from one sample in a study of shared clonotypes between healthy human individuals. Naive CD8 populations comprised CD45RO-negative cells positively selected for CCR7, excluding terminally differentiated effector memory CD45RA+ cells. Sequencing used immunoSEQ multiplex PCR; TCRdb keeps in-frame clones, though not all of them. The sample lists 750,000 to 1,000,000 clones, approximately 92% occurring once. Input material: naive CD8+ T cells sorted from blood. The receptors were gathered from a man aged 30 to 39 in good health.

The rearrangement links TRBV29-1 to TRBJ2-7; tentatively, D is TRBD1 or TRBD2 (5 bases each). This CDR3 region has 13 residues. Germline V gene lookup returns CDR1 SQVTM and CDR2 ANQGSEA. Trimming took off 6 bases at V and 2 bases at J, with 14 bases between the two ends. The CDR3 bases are TGCAGCGTCCGGGACGGGCACACCTACGAGCAGTACTTC. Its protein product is CSVRDGHTYEQYF.

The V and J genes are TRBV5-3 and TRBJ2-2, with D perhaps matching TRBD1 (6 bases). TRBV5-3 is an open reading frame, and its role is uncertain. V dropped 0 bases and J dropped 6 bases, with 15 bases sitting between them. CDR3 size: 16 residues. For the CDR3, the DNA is TGTGCCAGAAGCTTGGTGCAGGGGCTGGATCCCGGGGAGCTGTTTTTT. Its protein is CARSLVQGLDPGELFF.

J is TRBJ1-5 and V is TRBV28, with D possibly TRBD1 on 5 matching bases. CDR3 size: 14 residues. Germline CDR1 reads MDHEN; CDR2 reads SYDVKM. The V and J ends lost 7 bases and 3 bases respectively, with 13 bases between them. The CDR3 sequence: CASIGRGYNQPQHF. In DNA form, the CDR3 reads TGTGCCAGCATCGGACGGGGGTACAATCAGCCCCAGCATTTT.

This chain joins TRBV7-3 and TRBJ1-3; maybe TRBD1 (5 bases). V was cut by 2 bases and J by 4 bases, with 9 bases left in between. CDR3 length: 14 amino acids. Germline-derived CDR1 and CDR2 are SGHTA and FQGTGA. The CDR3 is CASSLAGKGNTIYF. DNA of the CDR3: TGTGCCAGCAGCTTAGCAGGGAAAGGAAACACCATATATTTT.

CDR3 sequence reads: CASSLGGSNQPQHF. The CDR3 DNA reads TGTGCCAGCAGTTTGGGGGGTAGCAATCAGCCCCAGCATTTT. The rearrangement joins TRBV6-6 to TRBJ1-5, with D perhaps matching TRBD1 (5 bases). V was shortened by 4 bases and J by 0 bases, with 7 bases between the two germline ends. The CDR3 is 14 amino acids. Germline V CDR1 and CDR2: MNHNY, SVGAGI (reference sequence).

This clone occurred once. CDR3 sequence (DNA): TGTGCCAGCAGTTTAAACAGCCTCTACGAGCAGTACTTC. Translation: CASSLNSLYEQYF. V and J are TRBV6-5 and TRBJ2-7; D remains ambiguous. V lost 4 bases to trimming and J lost 3 bases, with 10 bases between them. The CDR3 contains 13 residues. Germline CDR1 MNHEY, CDR2 SVGAGI.

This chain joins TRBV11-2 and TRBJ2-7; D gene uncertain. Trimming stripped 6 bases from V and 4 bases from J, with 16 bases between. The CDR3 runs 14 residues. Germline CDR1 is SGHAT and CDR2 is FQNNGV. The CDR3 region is CASRPFWDSYEQYF. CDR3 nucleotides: TGTGCCAGCAGACCCTTCTGGGATTCGTACGAGCAGTACTTC.

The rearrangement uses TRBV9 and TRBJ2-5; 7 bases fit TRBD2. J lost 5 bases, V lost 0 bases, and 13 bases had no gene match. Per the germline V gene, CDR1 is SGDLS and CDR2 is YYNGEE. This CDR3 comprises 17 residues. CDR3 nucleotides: TGTGCCAGCAGCGTAGATGGGATGGCGGGAGTCTGGGAGACCCAGTACTTC. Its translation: CASSVDGMAGVWETQYF.

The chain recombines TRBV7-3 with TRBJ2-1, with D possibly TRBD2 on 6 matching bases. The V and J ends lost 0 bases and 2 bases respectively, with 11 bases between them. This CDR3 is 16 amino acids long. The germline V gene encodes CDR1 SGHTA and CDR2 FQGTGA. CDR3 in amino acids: CASSLTRAGPYNEQFF. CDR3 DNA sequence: TGTGCCAGCAGCTTAACTCGAGCGGGCCCCTACAATGAGCAGTTCTTC.

The CDR3 is CASSALGSEQFF. CDR3 sequence (DNA): TGTGCCAGCAGCGCCCTAGGGTCTGAGCAGTTCTTC. The rearrangement uses TRBV9 and TRBJ2-1; D is ambiguous. This CDR3 contains 12 residues. CDR1 SGDLS and CDR2 YYNGEE come from the germline V gene. V gave up 3 bases and J gave up 9 bases, with 10 bases separating them.

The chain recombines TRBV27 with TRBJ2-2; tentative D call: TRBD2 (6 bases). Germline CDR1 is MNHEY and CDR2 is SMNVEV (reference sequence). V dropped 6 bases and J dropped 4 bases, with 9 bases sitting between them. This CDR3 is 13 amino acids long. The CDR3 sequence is CASRVGGTGELFF. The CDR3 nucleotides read TGTGCCAGCAGAGTCGGGGGCACCGGGGAGCTGTTTTTT.

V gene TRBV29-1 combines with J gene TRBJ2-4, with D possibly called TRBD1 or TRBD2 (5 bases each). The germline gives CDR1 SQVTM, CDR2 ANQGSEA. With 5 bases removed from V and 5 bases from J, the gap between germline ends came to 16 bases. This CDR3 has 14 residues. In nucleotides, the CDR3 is TGCAGCGTTCCCGGGACCGTGACGGAAAACATTCAGTACTTC. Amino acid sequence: CSVPGTVTENIQYF.

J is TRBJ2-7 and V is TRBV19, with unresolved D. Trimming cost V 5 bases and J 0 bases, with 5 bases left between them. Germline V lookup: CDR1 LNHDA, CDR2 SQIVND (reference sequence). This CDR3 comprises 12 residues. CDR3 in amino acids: CASSADSYEQYF. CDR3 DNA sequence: TGTGCCAGTAGTGCGGACTCCTACGAGCAGTACTTC.

CDR3 nucleotides: TGTGCCAGCAGCCCAAGCGGGTCCGGGGAGCTGTTTTTT. Translation: CASSPSGSGELFF. V gene TRBV5-4 combines with J gene TRBJ2-2, with D maybe TRBD2 (6 bases). With 4 bases removed from V and 6 bases from J, the gap between germline ends came to 10 bases. The CDR3 has 13 amino acids. Per the germline V gene, CDR1 is SGHNT and CDR2 is YYREEE (reference sequence). The complete variable domain, with remaining parts taken from reference TRBV5-4 and TRBJ2-2, reads ETGVTQSPTHLIKTRGQQVTLRCSSQSGHNTVSWYQQALGQGPQFIFQYYREEENGRGNFPPRFSGLQFPNYSSELNVNALELDDSALYLCASSPSGSGELFFGEGSRLTVL.

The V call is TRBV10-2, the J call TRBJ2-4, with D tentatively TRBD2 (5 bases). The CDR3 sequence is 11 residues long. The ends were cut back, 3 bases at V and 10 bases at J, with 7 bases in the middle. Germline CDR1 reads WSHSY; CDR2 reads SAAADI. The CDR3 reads CASSDPGIQYF. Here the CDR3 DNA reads TGCGCCAGCAGTGACCCGGGAATTCAGTACTTC.

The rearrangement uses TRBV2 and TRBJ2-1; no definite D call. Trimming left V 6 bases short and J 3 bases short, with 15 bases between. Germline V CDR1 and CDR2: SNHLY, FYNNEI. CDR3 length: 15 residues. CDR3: CASRASPFDYNEQFF. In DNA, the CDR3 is TGTGCCAGCAGGGCGTCTCCTTTTGACTACAATGAGCAGTTCTTC.

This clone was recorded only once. The DNA of the CDR3 is TGCGCCAGCAGCCAAGAGGAGGGGTCCCTTTACTATGGCTACACCTTC. Protein product: CASSQEEGSLYYGYTF. This rearrangement joins TRBV4-1 to TRBJ1-2, with D perhaps matching TRBD1 (5 bases). Germline V gene lookup returns CDR1 MGHRA and CDR2 YSYEKL. The V end lost 0 bases, the J end lost 3 bases, and 14 bases lay between the germline ends. This CDR3 has 16 amino acids.

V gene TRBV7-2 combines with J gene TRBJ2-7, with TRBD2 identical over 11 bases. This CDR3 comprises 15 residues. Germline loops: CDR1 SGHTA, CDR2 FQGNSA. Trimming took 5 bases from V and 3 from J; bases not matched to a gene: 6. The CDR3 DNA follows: TGTGCCAGCAGCCCCCTACTAGCGGGAGTCTACGAGCAGTACTTC. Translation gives CASSPLLAGVYEQYF.

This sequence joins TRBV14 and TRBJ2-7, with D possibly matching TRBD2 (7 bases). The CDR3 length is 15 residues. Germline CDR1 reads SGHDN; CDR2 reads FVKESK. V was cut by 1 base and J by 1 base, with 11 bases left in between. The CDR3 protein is CASSQGGGRSYEQYF. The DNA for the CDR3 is TGTGCCAGCAGCCAAGGGGGGGGCCGTTCCTACGAGCAGTACTTC.

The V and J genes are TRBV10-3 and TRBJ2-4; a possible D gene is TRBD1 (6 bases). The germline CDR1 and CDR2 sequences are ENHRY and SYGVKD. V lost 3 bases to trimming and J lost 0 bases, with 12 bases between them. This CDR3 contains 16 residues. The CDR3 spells CAISDLGAKAKNIQYF. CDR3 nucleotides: TGTGCCATCAGTGACCTGGGGGCGAAAGCCAAAAACATTCAGTACTTC.